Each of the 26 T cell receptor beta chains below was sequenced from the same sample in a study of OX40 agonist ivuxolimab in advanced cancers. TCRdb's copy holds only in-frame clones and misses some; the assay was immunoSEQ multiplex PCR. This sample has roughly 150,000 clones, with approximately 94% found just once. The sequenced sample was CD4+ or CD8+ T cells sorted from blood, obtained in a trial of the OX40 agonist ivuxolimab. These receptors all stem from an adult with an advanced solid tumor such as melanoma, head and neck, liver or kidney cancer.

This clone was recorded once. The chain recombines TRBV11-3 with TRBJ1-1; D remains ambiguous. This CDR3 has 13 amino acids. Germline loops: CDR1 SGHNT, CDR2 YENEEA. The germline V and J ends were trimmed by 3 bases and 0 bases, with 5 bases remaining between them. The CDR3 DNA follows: TGTGCCAGCAGCTTGATGATGAACACTGAAGCTTTCTTT. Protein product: CASSLMMNTEAFF.

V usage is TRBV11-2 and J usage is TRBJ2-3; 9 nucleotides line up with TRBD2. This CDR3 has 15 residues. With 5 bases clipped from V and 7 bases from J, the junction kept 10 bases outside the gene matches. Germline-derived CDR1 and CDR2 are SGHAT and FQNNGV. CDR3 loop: CASSPSGGRVNTQYF. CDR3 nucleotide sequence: TGTGCCAGCAGCCCTAGCGGCGGGAGGGTGAATACGCAGTATTTT.

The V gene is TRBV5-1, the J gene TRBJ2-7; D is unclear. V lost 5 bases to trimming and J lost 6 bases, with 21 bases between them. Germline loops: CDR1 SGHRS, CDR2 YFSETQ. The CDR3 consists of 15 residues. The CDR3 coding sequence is TGCGCCAGCAGTCTGACCGGGCCCGATATGCCCGAGCAGTACTTC. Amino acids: CASSLTGPDMPEQYF.

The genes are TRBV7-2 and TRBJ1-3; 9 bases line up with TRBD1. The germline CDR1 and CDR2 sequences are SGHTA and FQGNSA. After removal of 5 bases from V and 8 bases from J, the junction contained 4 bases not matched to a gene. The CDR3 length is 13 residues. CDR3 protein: CASSRDRADTIYF. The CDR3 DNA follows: TGTGCCAGCAGCCGGGACAGGGCGGACACCATATATTTT.

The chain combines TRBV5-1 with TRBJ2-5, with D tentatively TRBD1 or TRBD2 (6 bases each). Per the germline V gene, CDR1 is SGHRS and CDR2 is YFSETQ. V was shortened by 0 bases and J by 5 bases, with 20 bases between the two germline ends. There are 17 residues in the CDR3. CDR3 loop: CASSLGWGQGGGETQYF. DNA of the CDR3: TGCGCCAGCAGCTTGGGCTGGGGGCAGGGCGGAGGGGAGACCCAGTACTTC. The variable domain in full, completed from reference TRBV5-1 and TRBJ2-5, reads KAGVTQTPRYLIKTRGQQVTLSCSPISGHRSVSWYQQTPGQGLQFLFEYFSETQRNKGNFPGRFSGRQFSNSRSEMNVSTLELGDSALYLCASSLGWGQGGGETQYFGPGTRLLVL.

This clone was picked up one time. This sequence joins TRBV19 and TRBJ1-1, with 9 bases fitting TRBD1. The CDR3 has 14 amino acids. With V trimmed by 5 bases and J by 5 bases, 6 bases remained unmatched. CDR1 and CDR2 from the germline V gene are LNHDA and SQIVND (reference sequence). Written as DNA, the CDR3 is TGTGCCAGTAGTGAGACAGGGGGAGGGACTGAAGCTTTCTTT. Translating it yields CASSETGGGTEAFF.

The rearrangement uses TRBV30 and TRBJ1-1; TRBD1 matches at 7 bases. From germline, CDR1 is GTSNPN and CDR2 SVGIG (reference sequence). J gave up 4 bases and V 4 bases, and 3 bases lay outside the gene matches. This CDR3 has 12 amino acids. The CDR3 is CAWKGAGTEAFF. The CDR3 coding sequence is TGTGCCTGGAAGGGGGCGGGCACTGAAGCTTTCTTT.

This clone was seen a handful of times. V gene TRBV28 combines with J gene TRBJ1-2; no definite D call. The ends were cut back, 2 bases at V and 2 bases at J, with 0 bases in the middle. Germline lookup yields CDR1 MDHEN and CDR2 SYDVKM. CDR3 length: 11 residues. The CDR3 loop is CASSLNYGYTF. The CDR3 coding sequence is TGTGCCAGCAGTTTAAACTATGGCTACACCTTC.

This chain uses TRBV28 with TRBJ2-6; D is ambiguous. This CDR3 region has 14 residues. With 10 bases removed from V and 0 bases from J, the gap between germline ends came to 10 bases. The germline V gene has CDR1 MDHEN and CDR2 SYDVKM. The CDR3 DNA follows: TGTGCCACCGCGTCTTCCTCTGGGGCCAACGTCCTGACTTTC. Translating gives CATASSSGANVLTF.

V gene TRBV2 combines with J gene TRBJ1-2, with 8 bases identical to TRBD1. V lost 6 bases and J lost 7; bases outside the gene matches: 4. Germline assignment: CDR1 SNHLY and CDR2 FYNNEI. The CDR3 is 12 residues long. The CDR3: CASSETGVGYTF. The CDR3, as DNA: TGTGCCAGCAGCGAGACAGGGGTTGGCTACACCTTC. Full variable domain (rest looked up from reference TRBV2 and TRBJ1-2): EPEVTQTPSHQVTQMGQEVILRCVPISNHLYFYWYRQILGQKVEFLVSFYNNEISEKSEIFDDQFSVERPDGSNFTLKIRSTKLEDSAMYFCASSETGVGYTFGSGTRLTVV.

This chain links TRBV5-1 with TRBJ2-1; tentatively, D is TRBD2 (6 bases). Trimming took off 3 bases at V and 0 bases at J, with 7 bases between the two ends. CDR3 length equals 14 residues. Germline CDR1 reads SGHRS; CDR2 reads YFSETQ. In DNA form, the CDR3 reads TGCGCCAGCAGCTCGGACTACTCCTACAATGAGCAGTTCTTC. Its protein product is CASSSDYSYNEQFF.

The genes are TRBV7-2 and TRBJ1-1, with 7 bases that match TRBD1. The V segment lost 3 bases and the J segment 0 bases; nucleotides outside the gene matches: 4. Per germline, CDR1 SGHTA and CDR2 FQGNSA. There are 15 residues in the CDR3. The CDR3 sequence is CASSFSGGLNTEAFF. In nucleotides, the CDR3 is TGTGCCAGCAGCTTTTCAGGGGGTTTGAACACTGAAGCTTTCTTT. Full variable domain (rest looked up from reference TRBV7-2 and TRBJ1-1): GAGVSQSPSNKVTEKGKDVELRCDPISGHTALYWYRQSLGQGLEFLIYFQGNSAPDKSGLPSDRFSAERTGGSVSTLTIQRTQQEDSAVYLCASSFSGGLNTEAFFGQGTRLTVV.

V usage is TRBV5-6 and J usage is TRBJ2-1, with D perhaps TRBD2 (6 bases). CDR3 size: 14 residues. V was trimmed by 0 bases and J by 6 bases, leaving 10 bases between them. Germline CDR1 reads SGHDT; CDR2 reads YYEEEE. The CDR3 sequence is CASSLGGVVNEQFF. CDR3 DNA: TGTGCCAGCAGCTTGGGCGGGGTCGTCAATGAGCAGTTCTTC.

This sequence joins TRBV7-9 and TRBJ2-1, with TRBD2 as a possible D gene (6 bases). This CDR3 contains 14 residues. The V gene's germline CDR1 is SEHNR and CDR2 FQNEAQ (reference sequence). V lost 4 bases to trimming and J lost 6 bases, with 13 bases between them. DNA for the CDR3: TGTGCCAGCAGCTCGCCGGGACTCCTCAATGAGCAGTTCTTC. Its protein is CASSSPGLLNEQFF.

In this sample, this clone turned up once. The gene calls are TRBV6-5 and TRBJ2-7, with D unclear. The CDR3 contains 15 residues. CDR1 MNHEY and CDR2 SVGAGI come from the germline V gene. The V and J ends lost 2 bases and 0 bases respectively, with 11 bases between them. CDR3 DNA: TGTGCCAGCAGTTACGGCCGGCTAAGCTCCTACGAGCAGTACTTC. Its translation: CASSYGRLSSYEQYF.

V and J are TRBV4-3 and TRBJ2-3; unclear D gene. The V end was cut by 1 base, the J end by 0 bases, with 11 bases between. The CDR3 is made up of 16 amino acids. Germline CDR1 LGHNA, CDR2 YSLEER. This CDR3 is CASSQVRSASTDTQYF. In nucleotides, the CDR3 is TGCGCCAGCAGCCAAGTTCGGTCGGCTAGCACAGATACGCAGTATTTT.

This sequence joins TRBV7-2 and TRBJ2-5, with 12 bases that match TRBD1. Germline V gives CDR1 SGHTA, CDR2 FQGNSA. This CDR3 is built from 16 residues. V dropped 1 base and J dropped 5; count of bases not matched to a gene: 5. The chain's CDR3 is CASSLGGTGGAETQYF. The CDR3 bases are TGTGCCAGCAGCTTAGGGGGGACAGGGGGCGCGGAGACCCAGTACTTC.

Here the CDR3 reads CASSGVGRSYNEQFF. The DNA for the CDR3 is TGTGCCAGCAGTGGCGTCGGGAGATCCTACAATGAGCAGTTCTTC. V and J are TRBV6-5 and TRBJ2-1; maybe TRBD2 (6 bases). The CDR3 consists of 15 residues. From germline, CDR1 is MNHEY and CDR2 SVGAGI. V lost 5 bases and J 1 base, leaving 12 bases between the germline ends.

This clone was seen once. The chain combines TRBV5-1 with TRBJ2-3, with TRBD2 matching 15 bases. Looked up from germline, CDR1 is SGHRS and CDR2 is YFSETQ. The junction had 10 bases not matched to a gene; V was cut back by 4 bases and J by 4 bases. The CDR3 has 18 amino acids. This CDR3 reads CASSIGTSGRRLADTQYF. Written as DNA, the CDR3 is TGCGCCAGCAGCATCGGGACTAGCGGGAGGAGGTTGGCAGATACGCAGTATTTT.

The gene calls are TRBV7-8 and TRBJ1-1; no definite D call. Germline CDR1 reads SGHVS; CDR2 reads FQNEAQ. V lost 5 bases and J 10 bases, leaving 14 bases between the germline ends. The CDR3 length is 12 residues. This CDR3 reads CASSPANARAFF. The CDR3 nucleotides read TGTGCCAGCAGCCCAGCTAATGCTCGAGCTTTCTTT.

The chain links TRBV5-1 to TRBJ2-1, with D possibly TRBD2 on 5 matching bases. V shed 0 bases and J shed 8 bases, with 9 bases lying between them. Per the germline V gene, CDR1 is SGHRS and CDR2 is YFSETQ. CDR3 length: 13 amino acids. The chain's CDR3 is CASSLGAEDEQFF. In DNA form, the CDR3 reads TGCGCCAGCAGCTTGGGTGCGGAGGATGAGCAGTTCTTC.

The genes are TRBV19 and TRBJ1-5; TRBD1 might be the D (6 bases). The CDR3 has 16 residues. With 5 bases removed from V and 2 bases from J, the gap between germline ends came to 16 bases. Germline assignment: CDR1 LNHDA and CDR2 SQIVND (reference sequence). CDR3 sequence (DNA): TGTGCCAGTAGTCCAAAGACAGGATGGGGCAATCAGCCCCAGCATTTT. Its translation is CASSPKTGWGNQPQHF.

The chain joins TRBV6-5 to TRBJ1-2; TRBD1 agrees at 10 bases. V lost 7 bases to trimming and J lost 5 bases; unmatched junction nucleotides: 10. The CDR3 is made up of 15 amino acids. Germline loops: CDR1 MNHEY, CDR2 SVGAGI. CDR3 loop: CASKKKGQGVYGYTF. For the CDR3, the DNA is TGTGCCAGCAAGAAGAAAGGACAGGGGGTTTATGGCTACACCTTC.

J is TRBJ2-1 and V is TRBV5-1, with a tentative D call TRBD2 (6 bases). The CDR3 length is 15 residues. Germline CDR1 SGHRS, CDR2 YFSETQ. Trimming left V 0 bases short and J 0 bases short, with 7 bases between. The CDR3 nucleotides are TGCGCCAGCAGCTTGGACGGGAGCTCCTACAATGAGCAGTTCTTC. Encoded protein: CASSLDGSSYNEQFF.

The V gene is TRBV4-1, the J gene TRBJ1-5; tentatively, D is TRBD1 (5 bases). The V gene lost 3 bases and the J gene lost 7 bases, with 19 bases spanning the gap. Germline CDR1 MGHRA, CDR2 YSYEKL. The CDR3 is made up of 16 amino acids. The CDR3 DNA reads TGCGCCAGCAGCCACGGCCGCATCCCAGCAGGGCAGCCCCAGCATTTT. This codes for CASSHGRIPAGQPQHF.

DNA for the CDR3: TGTGCCAGCAGACCCGGTCGGTGGGGGAGGGACACCATATATTTT. It codes for CASRPGRWGRDTIYF. The chain has TRBV6-5 and TRBJ1-3, with D possibly matching TRBD1 (5 bases). The germline gives CDR1 MNHEY, CDR2 SVGAGI. Trimming shortened V by 6 bases and J by 8 bases, and 20 bases separated the two germline ends. The CDR3 covers 15 residues.